This T cell receptor beta chain was identified during a study of CD8 T cells in Susac syndrome. Random hexamers served to reverse transcribe roughly 0.45 to 1 ug RNA. The immunoSEQ assay covered 54 Vbeta and 13 Jbeta segments for CDR3. TCRdb passed the immunoSEQ multiplex PCR reads through MiXCR, listing each CDR3 protein once. The table records some 190,000 distinct CDR3 sequences, about 94% of them present only once. This CDR3 region has 17 residues. Trimming cost V 1 base and J 9 bases; bases outside gene matches: 14. From germline, CDR1 is LNHDA and CDR2 SQIVND (reference sequence). Sequencing of TCR beta, carried out with a high-throughput approach, was applied to CD8+ and CD4+ T cells from the blood.

This sequence was found in a human donor with Susac syndrome. V usage is TRBV19 and J usage is TRBJ2-1; 8 nucleotides align to TRBD2. Sequencing was carried out using CD4+ T cells from PBMCs. This CDR3 reads CASSIGPGRGGQGEQFF. The DNA for the CDR3 is TGTGCCAGTAGTATAGGTCCGGGACGGGGGGGCCAAGGTGAGCAGTTCTTC.